This TCR beta chain was recorded in a study of blood T cell repertoires in COVID-19. Study background: Spain, Italy and the United States supplied samples that represented acute and convalescent COVID-19. T cells, B-cell-depleted T cells, or PBMCs supplied cDNA or gDNA.

V lost 0 bases, J lost 1 base, and 13 bases lay in between. Germline V gene data show CDR1 as SGDLS and CDR2 as YYNGEE. The CDR3 has 16 amino acids. Produced via immunoSEQ multiplex PCR; TCRdb's table is partial and in-frame only. The sample carries about 98,000 clones, about 88% recorded once. This chain links TRBV9 with TRBJ2-5, with D possibly matching TRBD1 (6 bases). The TCR sequence derives from a man in his forties or fifties with active or convalescent COVID-19. Sequenced sample: peripheral blood. The CDR3 DNA follows: TGTGCCAGCAGCGTAGGCCCTCAGGACAGCCAAGAGACCCAGTACTTC. This gives the protein CASSVGPQDSQETQYF.